The entry below gives a single TCR beta chain sequence along with its context. Its antigen is not known. The assay received all extracted DNA from sorted CD8+ subsets. Sequencing used immunoSEQ multiplex PCR; TCRdb keeps in-frame clones, though not all of them. The sample contains over 10,000 clones, under 95% of which appear only once. This sample stems from a study of blood T cell dynamics during melanoma immunotherapy. Study overall: Standard first-line treatment here was pembrolizumab or nivolumab plus ipilimumab in metastatic melanoma.

Germline V gene sequence: CDR1 SNHLY, CDR2 FYNNEI. The CDR3 has 14 residues. Notes on the study in general: Immune-effector CD8+ cells best matched cell-free DNA CDR3 sequences and were most clonal.

Time point defined: pre-treatment baseline. The chain joins TRBV2 to TRBJ2-5; maybe TRBD1 (6 bases). TRBJ2-7 explains the end of the DNA better; the J call may be wrong. This clonotype was sampled from a human donor with melanoma. The starting material was effector memory CD8+ T cells from blood, obtained from a patient treated with checkpoint blockade. CDR3 loop: CASRVQGFTYEQYF. CDR3 bases: TGTGCCAGCAGGGTCCAGGGGTTTACCTACGAGCAGTACTTC.